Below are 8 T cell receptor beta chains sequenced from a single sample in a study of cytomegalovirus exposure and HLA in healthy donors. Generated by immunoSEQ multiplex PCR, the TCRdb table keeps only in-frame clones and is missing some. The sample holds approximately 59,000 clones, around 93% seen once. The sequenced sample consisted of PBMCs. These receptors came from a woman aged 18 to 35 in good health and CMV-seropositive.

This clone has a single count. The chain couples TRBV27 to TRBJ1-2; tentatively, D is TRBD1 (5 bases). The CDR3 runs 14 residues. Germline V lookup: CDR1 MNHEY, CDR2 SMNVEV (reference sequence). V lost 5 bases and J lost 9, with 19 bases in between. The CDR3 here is CASSPWGEGLSYTF. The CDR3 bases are TGTGCCAGCAGTCCCTGGGGGGAGGGGTTGAGCTACACCTTC.

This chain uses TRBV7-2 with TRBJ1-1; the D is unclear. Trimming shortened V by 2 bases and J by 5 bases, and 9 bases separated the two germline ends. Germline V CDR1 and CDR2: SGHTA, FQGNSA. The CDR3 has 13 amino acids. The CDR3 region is CASSLLFKTEAFF. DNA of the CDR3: TGTGCCAGCAGCTTACTATTTAAAACTGAAGCTTTCTTT.

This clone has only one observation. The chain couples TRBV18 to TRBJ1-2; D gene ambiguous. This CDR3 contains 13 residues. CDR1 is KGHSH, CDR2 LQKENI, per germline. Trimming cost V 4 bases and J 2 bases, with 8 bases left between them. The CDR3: CASSQDGNYGYTF. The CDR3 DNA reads TGTGCCAGCTCACAAGACGGGAACTATGGCTACACCTTC.

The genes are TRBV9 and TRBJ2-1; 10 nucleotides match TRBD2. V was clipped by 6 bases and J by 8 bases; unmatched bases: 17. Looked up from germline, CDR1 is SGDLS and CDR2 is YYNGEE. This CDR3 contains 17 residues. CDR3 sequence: CASTDSASGGPIDEQFF. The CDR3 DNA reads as TGTGCCAGCACCGATTCAGCTAGCGGGGGCCCGATCGATGAGCAGTTCTTC.

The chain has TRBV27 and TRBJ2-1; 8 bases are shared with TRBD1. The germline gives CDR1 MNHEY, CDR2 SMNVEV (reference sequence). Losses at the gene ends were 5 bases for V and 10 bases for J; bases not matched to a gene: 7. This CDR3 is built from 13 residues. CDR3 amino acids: CASSGQGGPEQFF. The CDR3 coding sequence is TGTGCCAGCAGTGGACAGGGCGGACCGGAGCAGTTCTTC.

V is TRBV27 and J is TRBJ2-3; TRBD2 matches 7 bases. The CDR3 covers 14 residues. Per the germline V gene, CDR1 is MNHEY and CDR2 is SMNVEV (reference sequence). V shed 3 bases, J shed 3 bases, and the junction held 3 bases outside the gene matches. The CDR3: CASSLASGTDTQYF. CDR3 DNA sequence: TGTGCCAGCAGTTTGGCTAGCGGTACAGATACGCAGTATTTT.

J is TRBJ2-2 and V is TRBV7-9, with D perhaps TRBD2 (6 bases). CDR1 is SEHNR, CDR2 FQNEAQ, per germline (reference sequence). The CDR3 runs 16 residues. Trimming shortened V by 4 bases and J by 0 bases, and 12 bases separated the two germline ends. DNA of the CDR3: TGTGCCAGCAGCTGGGACTGGAACGCGAACACCGGGGAGCTGTTTTTT. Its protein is CASSWDWNANTGELFF.

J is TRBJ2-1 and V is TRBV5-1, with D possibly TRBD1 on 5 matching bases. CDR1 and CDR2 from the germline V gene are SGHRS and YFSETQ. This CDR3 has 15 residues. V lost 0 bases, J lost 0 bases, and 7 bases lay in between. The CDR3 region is CASSLGQTSYNEQFF. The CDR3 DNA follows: TGCGCCAGCAGCTTGGGACAGACCTCCTACAATGAGCAGTTCTTC.